One TCR beta chain is described in this entry. Its target is not known. Diagnosis rested on symptoms, serum thyroxine and TRAb, thyroid ultrasound, and orbital computed tomography. The authors obtained PBMCs from 10 ml of fresh peripheral blood. The data were obtained in a study of T cells in Graves' hyperthyroidism and ophthalmopathy. Across the whole study: The blood sample was taken at first diagnosis, before treatment began. Study outcomes and limitations: The model made its ophthalmopathy prediction, and onset followed a median approximately six months later.

There were TCR beta CDR3 regions amplified from RNA transcripts. Primed by the HTBI set, a first-round RT-PCR was run on the TCR CDR3. TCRdb recomputed calls from the multiplex PCR reads with MiXCR, one row per CDR3 protein. Of a few hundred thousand distinct CDR3 sequences listed, 15% to 19% are singletons. The V segment lost 4 bases and the J segment 5 bases; nucleotides outside the gene matches: 6. Per the germline V gene, CDR1 is SGHTA and CDR2 is FQGTGA. The CDR3 has 15 amino acids. The clonotype originates from a woman aged 25 to 39 with Graves' hyperthyroidism. The J gene is TRBJ2-7, the V gene TRBV7-3; 12 nucleotides line up with TRBD2. Specimen: blood. The chain's CDR3 is CASSCGTSGFDEQYF. The CDR3 region has the DNA TGTGCCAGCAGCTGCGGGACTAGCGGGTTCGACGAGCAGTACTTC.